The 16 T cell receptor beta chains in this list originate from one sample, sequenced in a study of OX40 agonist ivuxolimab in advanced cancers. The repertoire was sequenced with immunoSEQ multiplex PCR; TCRdb's copy has only in-frame clones and lacks some. The profile covers 65,000 to 75,000 clones, with around 89% appearing a single time and less than 1% taken by the ten largest. The sequenced sample was CD4+ or CD8+ T cells sorted from blood, obtained in a trial of the OX40 agonist ivuxolimab. Receptors originate from an adult with an advanced solid tumor such as melanoma, head and neck, liver or kidney cancer.

The V call is TRBV7-8, the J call TRBJ1-3; D is unresolved. This CDR3 comprises 16 residues. V was cut by 5 bases and J by 0 bases, with 14 bases left in between. The V gene's germline CDR1 is SGHVS and CDR2 FQNEAQ. The CDR3 sequence is CASSLITRVSGNTIYF. The CDR3 DNA sequence: TGTGCCAGCAGCCTAATAACTCGAGTCTCTGGAAACACCATATATTTT.

The genes are TRBV28 and TRBJ2-6; no clear D gene. The CDR3 is 13 amino acids. From germline, CDR1 is MDHEN and CDR2 SYDVKM. V was pared by 2 bases and J by 4 bases, with 3 bases between. The CDR3 region has the DNA TGTGCCAGCAGTTTAACGGGGGCCAACGTCCTGACTTTC. Amino acids: CASSLTGANVLTF.

The chain combines TRBV11-2 with TRBJ1-2; 9 bases agree with TRBD1. This CDR3 is built from 16 residues. V lost 2 bases, J lost 4 bases, and 8 bases stayed unmatched. Germline CDR1 is SGHAT and CDR2 is FQNNGV. This CDR3 reads CASSLSYRGRGYGYTF. CDR3 coding DNA: TGTGCCAGCAGCTTAAGCTACAGGGGGCGCGGCTATGGCTACACCTTC.

The chain combines TRBV6-1 with TRBJ1-2, with D unresolved. The CDR3 has 17 residues. Per the germline V gene, CDR1 is MNHNS and CDR2 is SASEGT. Trimming removed 0 bases at V and 2 bases at J, with 16 bases between. The CDR3 DNA is TGTGCCAGCAGTGAAGCGCGGGCCGGGGAGCAGAACTATGGCTACACCTTC. It yields the protein CASSEARAGEQNYGYTF.

This clone has a handful of counts. The chain employs TRBV5-1 and TRBJ1-1; no clear D. V lost 0 bases and J lost 1, with 7 bases in between. This CDR3 spans 14 amino acids. Germline V CDR1 and CDR2: SGHRS, YFSETQ. The CDR3 is CASSLAATNTEAFF. The CDR3, as DNA: TGCGCCAGCAGCTTGGCGGCAACGAACACTGAAGCTTTCTTT.

The J gene is TRBJ1-1, the V gene TRBV5-1, with 9 positions matching TRBD1. Trimming took 4 bases from V and 1 from J; bases not matched to a gene: 11. The CDR3 is 17 residues long. Germline CDR1 and CDR2: SGHRS and YFSETQ. The CDR3 bases are TGCGCCAGCAGCCGACAACCACCGGGACAGGGGAACACTGAAGCTTTCTTT. This codes for CASSRQPPGQGNTEAFF. Looking up the rest from reference TRBV5-1 and TRBJ1-1 gives the full variable domain: KAGVTQTPRYLIKTRGQQVTLSCSPISGHRSVSWYQQTPGQGLQFLFEYFSETQRNKGNFPGRFSGRQFSNSRSEMNVSTLELGDSALYLCASSRQPPGQGNTEAFFGQGTRLTVV.

The rearrangement links TRBV12-5 to TRBJ1-4; TRBD1 is a possible D gene (5 bases). This CDR3 contains 13 residues. Germline V gene lookup returns CDR1 LGHNT and CDR2 FRNRAP. The V end was cut by 2 bases, the J end by 13 bases, with 14 bases between. CDR3 sequence: CASGLYPRGRLFF. The DNA for the CDR3 is TGTGCTAGTGGTTTGTACCCCCGGGGGAGACTGTTTTTT.

Turning to this clone: One end of the junction does not line up with germline, which may come from a read error. This rearrangement joins TRBV5-4 to TRBJ2-7; 8 bases match TRBD2. This CDR3 has 15 residues. Germline lookup yields CDR1 SGHNT and CDR2 YYREEE (reference sequence). CDR3 loop: CASTLGLGVTYEQYF. The CDR3 region has the DNA TGTGCCAGCACCTTGGGACTAGGCGTGACCTACGAGCAGTACTTC.

The V gene is TRBV5-1, the J gene TRBJ2-2, with TRBD2 identical over 13 bases. V shed 3 bases, J shed 7 bases, and the junction held 3 bases outside the gene matches. CDR3 length: 15 residues. Germline-derived CDR1 and CDR2 are SGHRS and YFSETQ. This CDR3 reads CASSWTSGSGGELFF. The CDR3 coding sequence is TGCGCCAGCAGCTGGACTAGCGGGAGCGGCGGGGAGCTGTTTTTT.

The CDR3 here is CASKRPGNTIYF. In DNA, the CDR3 is TGTGCCAGCAAACGACCTGGAAACACCATATATTTT. V usage is TRBV28 and J usage is TRBJ1-3, with D uncertain. Looked up from germline, CDR1 is MDHEN and CDR2 is SYDVKM. The V end lost 7 bases, the J end lost 2 bases, and 6 bases lay between the germline ends. The CDR3 covers 12 residues.

This clone appeared a single time. V usage is TRBV4-1 and J usage is TRBJ2-5, with TRBD2 identical over 11 bases. Germline loops: CDR1 MGHRA, CDR2 YSYEKL. Trimming cost V 4 bases and J 5 bases; bases outside gene matches: 9. The CDR3 has 16 residues. CDR3 DNA sequence: TGCGCCAGCAGCCTGACTAGCGGGGCACGGCTTGAGACCCAGTACTTC. Its translation is CASSLTSGARLETQYF.

V is TRBV18 and J is TRBJ2-5; 9 bases match TRBD2. Trimming removed 8 bases from V and 2 bases from J; junction bases left unmatched: 12. Germline values: CDR1 KGHSH, CDR2 LQKENI. The CDR3 has 16 residues. CDR3 region: CASSQGSSGIQETQYF. CDR3 nucleotide sequence: TGTGCCAGCAGTCAAGGGTCTAGCGGGATACAAGAGACCCAGTACTTC.

This rearrangement joins TRBV4-2 to TRBJ1-1; maybe TRBD1 (5 bases). Trimming stripped 4 bases from V and 1 base from J, with 10 bases between. Germline V gene lookup returns CDR1 LGHNA and CDR2 YNFKEQ. This CDR3 spans 14 amino acids. The CDR3 DNA reads as TGTGCCAGCAGCCCCATTGGGACGAACACTGAAGCTTTCTTT. This encodes CASSPIGTNTEAFF.

The gene calls are TRBV9 and TRBJ2-2; TRBD2 agrees at 15 bases. The V gene end was trimmed by 4 bases and the J gene end by 4 bases; junction bases not matched to a gene: 11. The V gene's germline CDR1 is SGDLS and CDR2 YYNGEE. The CDR3 is made up of 19 amino acids. The CDR3 reads CASSPPGLAGGRGTGELFF. The CDR3 DNA follows: TGTGCCAGCAGCCCCCCGGGACTAGCGGGAGGCCGGGGCACCGGGGAGCTGTTTTTT.

The V gene is TRBV7-3, the J gene TRBJ2-3, with a possible D match to TRBD2 (6 bases). Germline loops: CDR1 SGHTA, CDR2 FQGTGA. The CDR3 runs to 16 residues. Trimming pared 0 bases from V and 2 bases from J, leaving 12 bases between. The CDR3, as DNA: TGTGCCAGCAGCTTAACGGGGGGACTTTCCACAGATACGCAGTATTTT. Translating gives CASSLTGGLSTDTQYF.

The gene calls are TRBV6-6 and TRBJ2-6; D not resolved. The CDR3 is 14 amino acids. Germline values: CDR1 MNHNY, CDR2 SVGAGI (reference sequence). V was clipped by 2 bases and J by 0 bases, with 2 bases between them. This CDR3 reads CASSYPSGANVLTF. Here the CDR3 DNA reads TGTGCCAGCAGTTACCCCTCTGGGGCCAACGTCCTGACTTTC.